The 19 T cell receptor beta chains below come from one sample, sequenced in a study of cytomegalovirus exposure and HLA in healthy donors. The study ran its PCR with 60 Vbeta and 13 Jbeta primers. The repertoire was sequenced with immunoSEQ multiplex PCR; TCRdb's copy has only in-frame clones and lacks some. Among approximately 64,000 clones listed, 60% to 85% were seen once. The sequencing sample was made of PBMCs. The receptor set was obtained from a male donor in good health and CMV-seropositive.

The J gene is TRBJ2-3, the V gene TRBV2; TRBD2 aligns across 8 bases. CDR3 length equals 14 residues. The germline CDR1 and CDR2 sequences are SNHLY and FYNNEI. Trimming removed 4 bases from V and 4 bases from J; junction bases left unmatched: 4. The CDR3 DNA is TGTGCCAGCAGTGCTGGGACTAGTGCAGATACGCAGTATTTT. Residues: CASSAGTSADTQYF.

The V and J genes are TRBV5-1 and TRBJ2-5; D perhaps matches TRBD2 (5 bases). Germline CDR1 and CDR2: SGHRS and YFSETQ. V lost 0 bases to trimming and J lost 2 bases, with 11 bases between them. There are 15 residues in the CDR3. CDR3 region: CASSLVSRGQETQYF. DNA for the CDR3: TGCGCCAGCAGCTTGGTTTCTAGAGGGCAAGAGACCCAGTACTTC.

In this sample, this clone turned up once. V is TRBV5-1 and J is TRBJ1-3; weak D call: TRBD1 (5 bases). The CDR3 runs 15 residues. Germline V gives CDR1 SGHRS, CDR2 YFSETQ. Deletions cut 0 bases from V and 3 bases from J, with 10 bases between. DNA of the CDR3: TGCGCCAGCAGCTTGGAGGGGCAAGGTGGAAACACCATATATTTT. Translating gives CASSLEGQGGNTIYF.

This rearrangement joins TRBV7-2 to TRBJ2-7, with TRBD1 identical over 8 bases. The CDR3 spans 13 residues. Per germline, CDR1 SGHTA and CDR2 FQGNSA. J was trimmed by 6 bases and V by 5 bases; bases with no gene match: 6. The CDR3 bases are TGTGCCAGCAGCAAACCAGGGGGCTCCGAGCAGTACTTC. It yields the protein CASSKPGGSEQYF. Using reference TRBV7-2 and TRBJ2-7 for the parts outside the CDR3, the full variable domain is GAGVSQSPSNKVTEKGKDVELRCDPISGHTALYWYRQSLGQGLEFLIYFQGNSAPDKSGLPSDRFSAERTGGSVSTLTIQRTQQEDSAVYLCASSKPGGSEQYFGPGTRLTVT.

The gene calls are TRBV5-1 and TRBJ2-7; 8 bases line up with TRBD2. CDR1 is SGHRS and CDR2 is YFSETQ in the germline V gene. V trimming: 6 bases; J trimming: 6 bases; junction bases outside the gene matches: 11. This CDR3 spans 14 amino acids. CDR3 nucleotides: TGCGCCAGCACCGCTAGCGGGTCTTCACTCGAGCAGTACTTC. Protein product: CASTASGSSLEQYF. Together with reference TRBV5-1 and TRBJ2-7, the CDR3 gives the full variable domain: KAGVTQTPRYLIKTRGQQVTLSCSPISGHRSVSWYQQTPGQGLQFLFEYFSETQRNKGNFPGRFSGRQFSNSRSEMNVSTLELGDSALYLCASTASGSSLEQYFGPGTRLTVT.

The chain is built from TRBV5-4 and TRBJ2-1, with a tentative D call TRBD2 (6 bases). Per germline, CDR1 SGHNT and CDR2 YYREEE (reference sequence). V dropped 1 base and J dropped 10 bases, with 18 bases sitting between them. The CDR3 spans 15 residues. The CDR3 sequence is CASSLFSTGGVEQFF. For the CDR3, the DNA is TGTGCCAGCAGCTTGTTTTCGACCGGGGGAGTAGAGCAGTTCTTC.

This clone was observed a handful of times. This CDR3 reads CASRDRVPQPQHF. As DNA, the CDR3 is TGTGCCAGTCGGGACAGGGTCCCTCAGCCCCAGCATTTT. V usage is TRBV19 and J usage is TRBJ1-5, with 9 nucleotides matching TRBD1. J lost 6 bases, V lost 8 bases, and 5 bases had no gene match. In germline, CDR1 is LNHDA, CDR2 SQIVND (reference sequence). This CDR3 is 13 amino acids long.

J is TRBJ2-3 and V is TRBV6-5; D may be TRBD2 (5 bases). The germline V and J ends were trimmed by 2 bases and 0 bases, with 12 bases remaining between them. The CDR3 spans 16 residues. The germline gives CDR1 MNHEY, CDR2 SVGAGI. Here the CDR3 DNA reads TGTGCCAGCAGTTACGCACGGGATTCTAGCACAGATACGCAGTATTTT. Translated, it gives CASSYARDSSTDTQYF.

CDR3 sequence (DNA): TGTGCCAGCAGCTTCCGAGGGCAGAACACCGGGGAGCTGTTTTTT. This sequence encodes CASSFRGQNTGELFF. V and J are TRBV13 and TRBJ2-2; a possible D gene is TRBD2 (5 bases). Looked up from germline, CDR1 is PRHDT and CDR2 is FYEKMQ (reference sequence). Trimming stripped 3 bases from V and 1 base from J, with 9 bases between. This CDR3 region has 15 residues. The full variable domain, in which reference TRBV13 and TRBJ2-2 provide the parts outside the CDR3, is AAGVIQSPRHLIKEKRETATLKCYPIPRHDTVYWYQQGPGQDPQFLISFYEKMQSDKGSIPDRFSAQQFSDYHSELNMSSLELGDSALYFCASSFRGQNTGELFFGEGSRLTVL.

The chain carries TRBV5-4 and TRBJ1-1, with TRBD1 matching 7 bases. J lost 0 bases, V lost 4 bases, and 9 bases had no gene match. CDR3 length: 16 residues. CDR1 and CDR2 from the germline V gene are SGHNT and YYREEE (reference sequence). CDR3 sequence (DNA): TGTGCCAGCAGCCACAGGGGCGACGGGGTGAACACTGAAGCTTTCTTT. Translated, it gives CASSHRGDGVNTEAFF.

There are a few counts of this clone. This specimen includes other DNA sequences encoding the same CDR3. V usage is TRBV19 and J usage is TRBJ1-1; TRBD1 aligns across 9 bases. Trimming cost V 4 bases and J 1 base; bases outside gene matches: 19. The germline CDR1 and CDR2 sequences are LNHDA and SQIVND (reference sequence). The CDR3 has 20 residues. The CDR3 loop is CASSTPGTGPSEPSNTEAFF. Here the CDR3 DNA reads TGTGCCAGTAGTACTCCCGGGACAGGGCCTTCCGAACCCTCGAACACTGAAGCTTTCTTT. The full variable domain, rest sourced from reference TRBV19 and TRBJ1-1, is DGGITQSPKYLFRKEGQNVTLSCEQNLNHDAMYWYRQDPGQGLRLIYYSQIVNDFQKGDIAEGYSVSREKKESFPLTVTSAQKNPTAFYLCASSTPGTGPSEPSNTEAFFGQGTRLTVV.

The chain employs TRBV29-1 and TRBJ2-7; 8 nucleotides agree with TRBD2. Trimming cost V 1 base and J 2 bases; bases outside gene matches: 10. CDR1 and CDR2 from the germline V gene are SQVTM and ANQGSEA. The CDR3 contains 16 residues. CDR3 amino acids: CSVEGVAGGLTYEQYF. CDR3 DNA: TGCAGCGTTGAAGGGGTGGCGGGGGGACTTACCTACGAGCAGTACTTC.

The gene calls are TRBV5-6 and TRBJ2-2, with D possibly matching TRBD1 (6 bases). Germline V gene data show CDR1 as SGHDT and CDR2 as YYEEEE. V shed 3 bases and J shed 6 bases, with 18 bases lying between them. CDR3 size: 16 residues. CDR3 residues: CASSSWTAPDAGELFF. In nucleotides, the CDR3 is TGTGCCAGCAGCTCGTGGACAGCCCCAGACGCCGGGGAGCTGTTTTTT.

The chain combines TRBV7-9 with TRBJ1-1; D perhaps matches TRBD1 (6 bases). Per germline, CDR1 SEHNR and CDR2 FQNEAQ (reference sequence). The CDR3 loop spans 12 amino acids. The ends were cut back, 11 bases at V and 4 bases at J, with 14 bases in the middle. For the CDR3, the DNA is TGTGCCGGGCGGGGGGCAAGCACTGAAGCTTTCTTT. It encodes CAGRGASTEAFF.

The rearrangement joins TRBV4-2 to TRBJ2-1; 7 bases align to TRBD2. Germline V CDR1 and CDR2: LGHNA, YNFKEQ. The trim removed 4 bases at V and 4 bases at J, leaving 10 bases unmatched. The CDR3 extends over 16 amino acids. DNA of the CDR3: TGTGCCAGCAGCCGGTATGGGCGGGGGAATTACAATGAGCAGTTCTTC. Translated: CASSRYGRGNYNEQFF.

J is TRBJ2-1 and V is TRBV29-1; 12 bases align to TRBD1. The CDR3 runs to 14 residues. Germline CDR1 reads SQVTM; CDR2 reads ANQGSEA. J gave up 8 bases and V 2 bases, and 4 bases lay outside the gene matches. Here the CDR3 reads CSVEKGTGGHEQFF. CDR3 sequence (DNA): TGCAGCGTTGAAAAAGGGACAGGGGGCCATGAGCAGTTCTTC.

This chain uses TRBV7-3 with TRBJ2-3; 7 bases align to TRBD2. The CDR3 sequence is 14 residues long. V lost 8 bases and J lost 4; bases outside the gene matches: 9. Germline-derived CDR1 and CDR2 are SGHTA and FQGTGA. The CDR3 spells CASALSRGADTQYF. The CDR3 DNA sequence: TGTGCCAGCGCTTTATCACGGGGGGCAGATACGCAGTATTTT.

J is TRBJ2-3 and V is TRBV7-2; 8 bases map to TRBD2. The germline V gene encodes CDR1 SGHTA and CDR2 FQGNSA. J gave up 3 bases and V 3 bases, and 8 bases lay outside the gene matches. The CDR3 contains 16 residues. CDR3 bases: TGTGCCAGCAGCTTCGGACGGGGGGGCCGAACAGATACGCAGTATTTT. Translating gives CASSFGRGGRTDTQYF.

J is TRBJ2-2 and V is TRBV18; 7 bases are a match to TRBD2. After removal of 3 bases from V and 5 bases from J, the junction contained 9 bases not matched to a gene. Per germline, CDR1 KGHSH and CDR2 LQKENI. CDR3 length: 16 amino acids. CDR3: CASSPQRGTGTGELFF. The CDR3 DNA follows: TGTGCCAGCTCACCTCAGCGGGGTACGGGAACCGGGGAGCTGTTTTTT.